This T cell receptor beta chain was observed in a study of blood T cell repertoires in COVID-19. Whole-study context: The study drew acute and convalescent COVID-19 samples from the United States, Italy and Spain.

Followed longitudinally, the Seattle patients had been enrolled during active infection. The length of the CDR3 is 15 residues. The V gene's germline CDR1 is MNHEY and CDR2 SMNVEV (reference sequence). The junction had 14 bases not matched to a gene; V was cut back by 5 bases and J by 9 bases. In the original workflow: The authors estimated nucleated cell counts from reference gene primer amplification. Clones were read by immunoSEQ multiplex PCR, and TCRdb kept only the in-frame ones, dropping some. Clone size and the V and J calls come from that table; the DNA yielded D and trimming. This table holds under 200,000 clones, 85% found once.

The source material was peripheral blood. This sequence originates from a man between 60 and 75 years old with COVID-19, enrolled during active disease. This sequence joins TRBV27 and TRBJ1-2; 8 nucleotides match TRBD1. In DNA form, the CDR3 reads TGTGCCAGCAGTCCAGGGGGCGTAATAGGGACCCGCTACACCTTC. Residues: CASSPGGVIGTRYTF.